This is a list of T cell receptor beta chains from one sample in a study of response to subunit inactivated influenza vaccine. TCRdb redid the calling of the RT-PCR reads with MiXCR, one entry per CDR3 protein. The table lists roughly 180,000 distinct CDR3 sequences, around 9.2% of them singletons. The input for sequencing was non-naive T cells sorted from PBMCs, taken on the day of vaccination. The receptors were sampled from a man between 45 and 60 years old who received an inactivated influenza vaccine. Both conserved end residues are part of each CDR3. D genes are given only for firm matches. The size of a clone is reported for some rows only, either as once, few or many, or as a class for expanded clones.

v_call: TRBV5-5; clone_size: few; d_call: TRBD1; j_call: TRBJ1-6; cdr3_aa: CASSFGQGDLRSSPLHF; cdr3_nt: TGTGCCAGCAGCTTTGGGCAGGGGGACCTAAGAAGTTCACCCCTCCACTTT
v_call: TRBV27; clone_size: many; d_call: .; j_call: TRBJ2-2; cdr3_aa: CASSLLSGGTTGELFF; cdr3_nt: TGTGCCAGCAGTTTACTTAGCGGAGGGACTACCGGGGAGCTGTTTTTT
v_call: TRBV7-9; clone_size: .; d_call: .; j_call: TRBJ1-2; cdr3_aa: CASSPLGGLGYTF; cdr3_nt: TGTGCCAGCAGCCCCCTCGGGGGATTAGGCTACACCTTC
v_call: TRBV12-3/TRBV12-4; clone_size: many; d_call: .; j_call: TRBJ1-3; cdr3_aa: CASSLGANGLNTIYF; cdr3_nt: TGTGCCAGCAGTTTGGGGGCAAATGGCCTAAACACCATATATTTT
v_call: TRBV4-2; clone_size: .; d_call: TRBD1; j_call: TRBJ2-7; cdr3_aa: CASSRSGTGLYEQYF; cdr3_nt: TGTGCCAGCAGCCGGTCCGGGACAGGTCTCTACGAGCAGTACTTC
v_call: TRBV24-1; clone_size: few; d_call: TRBD2; j_call: TRBJ2-1; cdr3_aa: CATSAPGLAGGEQFF; cdr3_nt: TGTGCCACCAGTGCCCCGGGACTAGCGGGAGGTGAGCAGTTCTTC
v_call: TRBV7-8; clone_size: many; d_call: TRBD2; j_call: TRBJ2-3; cdr3_aa: CASSARAPGTRPVADTQYF; cdr3_nt: TGTGCCAGCAGCGCCCGAGCCCCCGGGACTAGGCCTGTCGCAGATACGCAGTATTTT
v_call: TRBV18; clone_size: many; d_call: .; j_call: TRBJ2-1; cdr3_aa: CASSPPGYGDNEQFF; cdr3_nt: TGTGCCAGCTCACCACCAGGCTATGGAGACAATGAGCAGTTCTTC
v_call: TRBV14; clone_size: many; d_call: .; j_call: TRBJ1-1; cdr3_aa: CASSHSNFMNTEAFF; cdr3_nt: TGTGCCAGCAGCCATTCTAACTTCATGAACACTGAAGCTTTCTTT
v_call: TRBV5-1; clone_size: many; d_call: .; j_call: TRBJ2-1; cdr3_aa: CASSSFDEAGNDEQFF; cdr3_nt: TGCGCCAGCAGCTCCTTTGACGAGGCGGGTAACGATGAGCAGTTCTTC
v_call: TRBV18; clone_size: .; d_call: .; j_call: TRBJ2-2; cdr3_aa: CASSPPGTGNTGELFF; cdr3_nt: TGTGCCAGCTCACCACCCGGGACGGGGAACACCGGGGAGCTGTTTTTT
v_call: TRBV7-8; clone_size: .; d_call: TRBD1; j_call: TRBJ1-6; cdr3_aa: CASSLGGTGGSPLHF; cdr3_nt: TGTGCCAGCAGCTTGGGAGGGACAGGGGGTTCACCCCTCCACTTT
v_call: TRBV25-1; clone_size: .; d_call: TRBD2; j_call: TRBJ2-1; cdr3_aa: CASSSSGTYNEQFF; cdr3_nt: TGTGCCAGCAGTTCTAGCGGAACCTACAATGAGCAGTTCTTC
v_call: TRBV10-3; clone_size: few; d_call: TRBD2; j_call: TRBJ2-7; cdr3_aa: CAIRGGRNEQYF; cdr3_nt: TGTGCCATCAGGGGGGGGAGGAACGAGCAGTACTTC
v_call: TRBV7-2; clone_size: .; d_call: .; j_call: TRBJ1-5; cdr3_aa: CASSLGPLGSNQPQHF; cdr3_nt: TGTGCCAGCAGCTTAGGGCCTCTCGGCAGCAATCAGCCCCAGCATTTT
v_call: TRBV2; clone_size: many; d_call: TRBD1; j_call: TRBJ2-7; cdr3_aa: CASSEGQGAVYEQYF; cdr3_nt: TGTGCCAGCAGTGAAGGACAGGGGGCCGTCTACGAGCAGTACTTC
v_call: TRBV12-3/TRBV12-4; clone_size: once; d_call: .; j_call: TRBJ1-4; cdr3_aa: CASSLVPPSPSNEKLFF; cdr3_nt: TGTGCCAGCAGTTTAGTCCCTCCCAGCCCTTCTAATGAAAAACTGTTTTTT
v_call: TRBV4-1; clone_size: .; d_call: .; j_call: TRBJ1-5; cdr3_aa: CASSQTGTGGNQPQHF; cdr3_nt: TGCGCCAGCAGCCAGACGGGGACCGGAGGCAATCAGCCCCAGCATTTT
v_call: TRBV6-4; clone_size: .; d_call: TRBD2; j_call: TRBJ2-1; cdr3_aa: CASSPSAGGPREQFF; cdr3_nt: TGTGCCAGCAGTCCTTCAGCGGGAGGGCCACGTGAGCAGTTCTTC
v_call: TRBV12-3/TRBV12-4; clone_size: few; d_call: .; j_call: TRBJ2-7; cdr3_aa: CASRPDTIGEQYF; cdr3_nt: TGTGCCAGCAGACCCGACACGATCGGGGAGCAGTACTTC
v_call: TRBV25-1; clone_size: .; d_call: .; j_call: TRBJ1-4; cdr3_aa: CASSESGQLNEKLFF; cdr3_nt: TGTGCCAGCAGTGAATCGGGGCAGCTTAATGAAAAACTGTTTTTT
v_call: TRBV9; clone_size: few; d_call: .; j_call: TRBJ2-1; cdr3_aa: CASTGDPDNEQFF; cdr3_nt: TGTGCCAGCACCGGTGACCCAGACAATGAGCAGTTCTTC
v_call: TRBV6-2/TRBV6-3; clone_size: many; d_call: .; j_call: TRBJ2-2; cdr3_aa: CASSRITRNTGELFF; cdr3_nt: TGTGCCAGCAGTCGAATCACCCGTAACACCGGGGAGCTGTTTTTT
v_call: TRBV18; clone_size: .; d_call: TRBD2; j_call: TRBJ2-7; cdr3_aa: CASSPPTSGRPLRGYEQYF; cdr3_nt: TGTGCCAGCTCACCACCGACTAGCGGGAGACCCCTCCGGGGGTACGAGCAGTACTTC
v_call: TRBV5-4; clone_size: .; d_call: TRBD1; j_call: TRBJ2-5; cdr3_aa: CASSSGQSQETQYF; cdr3_nt: TGTGCCAGCAGCTCGGGACAGAGCCAAGAGACCCAGTACTTC
v_call: TRBV3-1; clone_size: few; d_call: .; j_call: TRBJ1-1; cdr3_aa: CASSQENEVFF; cdr3_nt: TGTGCCAGCAGCCAAGAAAATGAAGTTTTCTTT
v_call: TRBV9; clone_size: .; d_call: TRBD2; j_call: TRBJ2-3; cdr3_aa: CASSASGGVWADTQYF; cdr3_nt: TGTGCCAGCAGCGCAAGCGGGGGTGTATGGGCAGATACGCAGTATTTT
v_call: TRBV12-3/TRBV12-4; clone_size: many; d_call: TRBD1; j_call: TRBJ2-1; cdr3_aa: CASGPTGGSYNEQFF; cdr3_nt: TGTGCCAGCGGCCCCACAGGGGGCTCCTACAATGAGCAGTTCTTC
v_call: TRBV7-6; clone_size: few; d_call: TRBD2; j_call: TRBJ2-7; cdr3_aa: CASSFGLAGENYEQYF; cdr3_nt: TGTGCCAGCAGCTTCGGACTAGCGGGAGAGAACTACGAGCAGTACTTC
v_call: TRBV2; clone_size: .; d_call: TRBD1; j_call: TRBJ2-6; cdr3_aa: CTICPPFRTGGSGANVLTF; cdr3_nt: TGTACCATCTGTCCCCCTTTTAGGACAGGGGGCTCTGGGGCCAACGTCCTGACTTTC
v_call: TRBV14; clone_size: few; d_call: .; j_call: TRBJ2-1; cdr3_aa: CASSLKHEQFF; cdr3_nt: TGTGCCAGCAGCCTTAAGCATGAGCAGTTCTTC
v_call: TRBV5-1; clone_size: many; d_call: .; j_call: TRBJ2-1; cdr3_aa: CASTPRVPYQGQFF; cdr3_nt: TGCGCCAGCACCCCGCGGGTTCCCTACCAAGGGCAGTTCTTC
v_call: TRBV7-2; clone_size: .; d_call: TRBD2; j_call: TRBJ2-3; cdr3_aa: CASSLAGSGVTDTQYF; cdr3_nt: TGTGCCAGCAGCTTAGCGGGAAGCGGGGTTACAGATACGCAGTATTTT
v_call: TRBV20-1; clone_size: few; d_call: .; j_call: TRBJ2-1; cdr3_aa: CSAPGEGRYYNEQFF; cdr3_nt: TGCAGTGCTCCCGGTGAGGGGCGTTACTACAATGAGCAGTTCTTC
v_call: TRBV12-3/TRBV12-4; clone_size: .; d_call: .; j_call: TRBJ1-4; cdr3_aa: CASSWVGTNEKLFF; cdr3_nt: TGTGCCAGCAGTTGGGTAGGGACTAATGAAAAACTGTTTTTT
v_call: TRBV12-3/TRBV12-4; clone_size: many; d_call: .; j_call: TRBJ1-6; cdr3_aa: CASSSIGSPLHF; cdr3_nt: TGTGCCAGCAGCAGTATCGGTTCACCCCTCCACTTT
v_call: TRBV5-1; clone_size: many; d_call: TRBD2; j_call: TRBJ2-5; cdr3_aa: CASSEGTSRQETQYF; cdr3_nt: TGCGCCAGCAGCGAAGGGACTAGCAGACAAGAGACCCAGTACTTC
v_call: TRBV6-2/TRBV6-3; clone_size: many; d_call: .; j_call: TRBJ2-7; cdr3_aa: CASSYSSRYEQYF; cdr3_nt: TGTGCCAGCAGTTACTCTTCCCGATACGAGCAGTACTTC
v_call: TRBV18; clone_size: many; d_call: .; j_call: TRBJ2-2; cdr3_aa: CASSQNQGNTGELFF; cdr3_nt: TGTGCCAGCTCGCAAAATCAGGGGAACACCGGGGAGCTGTTTTTT
v_call: TRBV7-9; clone_size: .; d_call: .; j_call: TRBJ1-2; cdr3_aa: CASSLDSQGGYTF; cdr3_nt: TGTGCCAGCAGCTTAGATAGCCAAGGTGGCTACACCTTC
v_call: TRBV5-1; clone_size: many; d_call: TRBD1; j_call: TRBJ2-3; cdr3_aa: CASSLVTGGADTQYF; cdr3_nt: TGCGCCAGCAGCTTGGTGACAGGGGGGGCAGATACGCAGTATTTT
v_call: TRBV5-8; clone_size: .; d_call: TRBD1; j_call: TRBJ1-2; cdr3_aa: CASSLTGENYGYTF; cdr3_nt: TGTGCCAGCAGCTTGACAGGGGAGAACTATGGCTACACCTTC
v_call: TRBV20-1; clone_size: .; d_call: .; j_call: TRBJ1-1; cdr3_aa: CSAPKAGGGGTEAFF; cdr3_nt: TGCAGTGCCCCGAAGGCGGGGGGAGGCGGCACTGAAGCTTTCTTT
v_call: TRBV24-1; clone_size: .; d_call: TRBD1; j_call: TRBJ2-7; cdr3_aa: CATSTGAEQYF; cdr3_nt: TGTGCCACCAGCACAGGGGCGGAGCAGTACTTC
v_call: TRBV11-2; clone_size: many; d_call: TRBD2; j_call: TRBJ2-1; cdr3_aa: CASSSGGTSGMGEQFF; cdr3_nt: TGTGCCAGCAGCTCAGGGGGGACTAGCGGGATGGGAGAGCAGTTCTTC
v_call: TRBV30; clone_size: .; d_call: .; j_call: TRBJ1-5; cdr3_aa: CAWSKRGGRQPQHF; cdr3_nt: TGTGCCTGGAGTAAACGGGGGGGCAGGCAGCCCCAGCATTTT
v_call: TRBV4-3; clone_size: many; d_call: .; j_call: TRBJ1-4; cdr3_aa: CASGGATNEKLFF; cdr3_nt: TGCGCCAGCGGGGGGGCGACTAATGAAAAACTGTTTTTT